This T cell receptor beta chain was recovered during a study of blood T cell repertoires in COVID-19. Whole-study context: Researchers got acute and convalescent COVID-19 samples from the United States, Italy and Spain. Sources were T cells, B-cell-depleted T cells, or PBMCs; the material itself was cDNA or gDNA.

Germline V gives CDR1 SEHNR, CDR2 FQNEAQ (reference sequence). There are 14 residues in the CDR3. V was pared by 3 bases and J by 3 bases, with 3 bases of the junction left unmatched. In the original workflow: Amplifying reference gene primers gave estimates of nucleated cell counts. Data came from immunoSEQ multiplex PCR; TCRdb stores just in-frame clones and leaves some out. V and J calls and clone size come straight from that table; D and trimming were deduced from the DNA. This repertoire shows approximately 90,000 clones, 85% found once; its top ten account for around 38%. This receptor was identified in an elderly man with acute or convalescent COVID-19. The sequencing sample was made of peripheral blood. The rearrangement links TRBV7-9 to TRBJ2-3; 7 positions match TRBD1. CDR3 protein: CASSFDRETDTQYF. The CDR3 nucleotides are TGTGCCAGCAGCTTCGACAGGGAAACAGATACGCAGTATTTT.